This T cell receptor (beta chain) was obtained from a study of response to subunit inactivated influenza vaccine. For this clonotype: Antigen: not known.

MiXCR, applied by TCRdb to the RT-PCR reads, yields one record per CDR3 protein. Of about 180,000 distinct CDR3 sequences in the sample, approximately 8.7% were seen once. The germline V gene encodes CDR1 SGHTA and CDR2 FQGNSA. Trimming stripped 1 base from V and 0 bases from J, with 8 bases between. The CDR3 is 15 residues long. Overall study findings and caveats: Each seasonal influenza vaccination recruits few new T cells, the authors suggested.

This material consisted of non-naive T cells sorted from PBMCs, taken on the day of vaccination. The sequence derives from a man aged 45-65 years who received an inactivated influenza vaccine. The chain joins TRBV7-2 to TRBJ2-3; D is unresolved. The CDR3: CASSLVSGSTDTQYF. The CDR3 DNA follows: TGTGCCAGCAGCTTAGTGTCGGGTAGCACAGATACGCAGTATTTT.